This record concerns one T cell receptor beta chain sequence. Original analysis: Amplification with reference gene primers provided the estimates of nucleated cell counts. Assay: immunoSEQ multiplex PCR; the TCRdb copy retains only in-frame clones and omits some. The D gene and trimming were derived from the DNA, and the V and J assignments and clone size from that table. The sample consists of about 140,000 clones, approximately 83% of them appearing once. This entry is derived from a study of blood T cell repertoires in COVID-19. About the study: Both acute and convalescent COVID-19 samples were obtained from the United States, Italy and Spain. Nucleic acid was either cDNA or gDNA, and it came from T cells, B-cell-depleted T cells, or PBMCs.

CDR1 is LGHDT and CDR2 is YNNKEL in the germline V gene (reference sequence). V lost 1 base, J lost 5 bases, and 5 bases lay in between. The length of the CDR3 is 13 residues. V gene TRBV3-1 (or the pseudogene TRBV3-2) combines with J gene TRBJ1-4; the D is unclear. The receptor's source is a woman in her fifties or sixties with acute or convalescent COVID-19. Sequencing used peripheral blood. The CDR3 coding sequence is TGTGCCAGCAGCCAAGGGGCAAATGAAAAACTGTTTTTT. This sequence encodes CASSQGANEKLFF.